One and the same sample provided the 22 T cell receptor beta chains below, sequenced in a study of cytomegalovirus exposure and HLA in healthy donors. PCR involved 60 Vbeta and 13 Jbeta primers. The table came from immunoSEQ multiplex PCR; TCRdb's copy has only in-frame clones and leaves some out. The sample includes under 200,000 clones, about three quarters of them seen just once. Sequencing used PBMCs. The origin of the receptors is a woman aged 25 to 39 in good health and CMV-seronegative.

The chain uses TRBV15 and TRBJ1-5, with TRBD1 matching 7 bases. The CDR3 totals 17 residues. J lost 7 bases, V lost 0 bases, and 12 bases had no gene match. Germline loops: CDR1 LNHNV, CDR2 YYDKDF (reference sequence). This CDR3 is CATSRDRLGGSGQPQHF. The CDR3 DNA reads as TGTGCCACCAGCAGAGATCGATTAGGGGGCAGTGGGCAGCCCCAGCATTTT.

As DNA, the CDR3 is TGTGCCAGTAGCCGAACAGGCAGCTCCTACGAGCAGTACTTC. It is translated as CASSRTGSSYEQYF. V and J are TRBV19 and TRBJ2-7; D might be TRBD1 (5 bases). CDR1 LNHDA and CDR2 SQIVND come from the germline V gene (reference sequence). This CDR3 contains 14 residues. Trimming removed 6 bases at V and 0 bases at J, with 12 bases between.

V usage is TRBV4-2 and J usage is TRBJ1-2; 8 bases are shared with TRBD1. V was clipped by 3 bases and J by 7 bases; unmatched bases: 7. CDR3 length: 14 residues. Per the germline V gene, CDR1 is LGHNA and CDR2 is YNFKEQ. The CDR3 here is CASSQGPGGSGYTF. The CDR3 DNA reads TGTGCCAGCAGCCAGGGACCAGGGGGCTCTGGCTACACCTTC.

The chain carries TRBV28 and TRBJ1-2; D is perhaps TRBD1 (6 bases). V was shortened by 8 bases and J by 6 bases, with 16 bases between the two germline ends. The CDR3 contains 13 residues. Germline assignment: CDR1 MDHEN and CDR2 SYDVKM. As DNA, the CDR3 is TGTGCCAGCGGCCCCCCAGGGGTTCATGGCTACACCTTC. It specifies CASGPPGVHGYTF.

This clone occurred a few times. The chain couples TRBV19 to TRBJ1-1; TRBD1 matches 9 bases. The CDR3 is 14 residues long. The germline V gene has CDR1 LNHDA and CDR2 SQIVND (reference sequence). The ends lost 6 bases at V and 11 bases at J; junction bases unmatched: 13. The CDR3 spells CASSRTGARLEAFF. The CDR3 DNA reads TGTGCCAGTAGCAGGACAGGGGCAAGATTGGAGGCTTTCTTT.

The chain joins TRBV5-4 to TRBJ1-4; 8 nucleotides line up with TRBD1. This CDR3 region has 14 residues. CDR1 is SGHNT and CDR2 is YYREEE in the germline V gene (reference sequence). Trimming removed 2 bases from V and 7 bases from J; junction bases left unmatched: 4. Written as DNA, the CDR3 is TGTGCCAGCAGCTTCTCGACAGGGGTTGAAAAACTGTTTTTT. Translating it yields CASSFSTGVEKLFF.

This rearrangement joins TRBV15 to TRBJ2-7; D possibly corresponds to TRBD1 (5 bases). CDR3 length equals 12 residues. The V end lost 8 bases, the J end lost 5 bases, and 13 bases lay between the germline ends. Germline loops: CDR1 LNHNV, CDR2 YYDKDF (reference sequence). CDR3 protein: CATSLDSNEQYF. As DNA, the CDR3 is TGTGCCACCTCCCTCGACAGTAACGAGCAGTACTTC.

This clone was seen just once. One end of the junction fails to match germline, which may point to a read error. This sequence joins TRBV7-9 and TRBJ1-4, with unresolved D. The CDR3 totals 16 residues. Per germline, CDR1 SEHNR and CDR2 FQNEAQ (reference sequence). The CDR3 spells CSSSIYRTATNEKLFF. Written as DNA, the CDR3 is TGTTCCAGCAGCATATACCGGACTGCAACTAATGAAAAACTGTTTTTT.

The V gene is TRBV6-5, the J gene TRBJ2-1; 8 positions agree with TRBD2. The ends lost 8 bases at V and 4 bases at J; junction bases unmatched: 10. The CDR3 has 15 residues. Germline values: CDR1 MNHEY, CDR2 SVGAGI. As DNA, the CDR3 is TGTGCCAGCGCCCTCGATACGGGAGGGTACAATGAGCAGTTCTTC. It is translated as CASALDTGGYNEQFF.

V gene TRBV7-2 combines with J gene TRBJ2-2; 10 bases are shared with TRBD2. CDR3 length: 18 amino acids. CDR1 is SGHTA and CDR2 is FQGNSA in the germline V gene. Germline trimming cut 1 base from V and 7 bases from J; bases unmatched to any gene: 12. CDR3 sequence (DNA): TGTGCCAGCAGCTTAGTGGGTCTAGCGGGAGTAGGGCACGGGGAGCTGTTTTTT. As protein: CASSLVGLAGVGHGELFF.

The chain has TRBV5-5 and TRBJ2-2; D may be TRBD2 (6 bases). CDR1 and CDR2 from the germline V gene are SGHKS and YYEKEE (reference sequence). Trimming stripped 7 bases from V and 4 bases from J, with 11 bases between. The CDR3 is 13 amino acids. CDR3 coding DNA: TGTGCCAGCCACTGGGGAGGCACCGGGGAGCTGTTTTTT. It is translated as CASHWGGTGELFF.

The J gene is TRBJ2-1, the V gene TRBV5-6, with D unresolved. This CDR3 region has 16 residues. Germline loops: CDR1 SGHDT, CDR2 YYEEEE. The V end was cut by 4 bases, the J end by 0 bases, with 14 bases between. In DNA form, the CDR3 reads TGTGCCAGCAGCCTCCCTGAGGTAAGCTCCTACAATGAGCAGTTCTTC. Its translation is CASSLPEVSSYNEQFF.

The rearrangement joins TRBV6-1 to TRBJ1-2, with TRBD1 matching over 9 bases. From germline, CDR1 is MNHNS and CDR2 SASEGT. CDR3 length equals 13 residues. V trimming: 8 bases; J trimming: 8 bases; junction bases outside the gene matches: 9. The CDR3 spells CASSSRDREGYTF. CDR3 sequence (DNA): TGTGCCAGCTCGTCGCGGGACAGGGAAGGCTACACCTTC.

V usage is TRBV30 and J usage is TRBJ1-4, with a tentative D call TRBD1 (5 bases). With 0 bases removed from V and 8 bases from J, the gap between germline ends came to 13 bases. The CDR3 consists of 14 residues. The germline CDR1 and CDR2 sequences are GTSNPN and SVGIG (reference sequence). DNA of the CDR3: TGTGCCTGGAGTGTAATGCAGGGTGGGGAAAAACTGTTTTTT. The encoded protein is CAWSVMQGGEKLFF.

The rearrangement links TRBV5-1 to TRBJ2-1; 7 bases fit TRBD1. The CDR3 is 14 amino acids. CDR1 and CDR2 (germline): SGHRS, YFSETQ. The V gene end was trimmed by 5 bases and the J gene end by 7 bases; junction bases not matched to a gene: 9. CDR3 bases: TGCGCCAGCAGGGGACAGACCTCGGGGAATGAGCAGTTCTTC. Protein sequence: CASRGQTSGNEQFF.

The chain recombines TRBV6-5 with TRBJ2-1; 10 bases are shared with TRBD2. The ends lost 2 bases at V and 8 bases at J; junction bases unmatched: 6. Germline CDR1 MNHEY, CDR2 SVGAGI. The CDR3 length is 15 residues. DNA of the CDR3: TGTGCCAGCAGTTACGGTCCAGCGGGAGGGTATGAGCAGTTCTTC. Residues: CASSYGPAGGYEQFF.

The V call is TRBV5-6, the J call TRBJ1-4; 7 bases map to TRBD1. Germline lookup yields CDR1 SGHDT and CDR2 YYEEEE. CDR3 length: 13 residues. V dropped 4 bases and J dropped 6; count of bases not matched to a gene: 3. CDR3 DNA sequence: TGTGCCAGCAGCCCCGGGACAGATGAAAAACTGTTTTTT. Protein: CASSPGTDEKLFF.

The chain combines TRBV19 with TRBJ1-6; weak D call: TRBD1 (6 bases). The CDR3 loop spans 17 amino acids. CDR1 is LNHDA, CDR2 SQIVND, per germline (reference sequence). V lost 4 bases, J lost 10 bases, and 23 bases lay in between. CDR3 residues: CASSTRIIGGVWSPLHF. CDR3 bases: TGTGCCAGTAGTACACGTATCATTGGGGGCGTCTGGTCACCCCTCCACTTT.

The rearrangement joins TRBV5-6 to TRBJ2-7; D is uncertain. Germline lookup yields CDR1 SGHDT and CDR2 YYEEEE. The CDR3 consists of 11 residues. The V and J ends lost 3 bases and 3 bases respectively, with 4 bases between them. CDR3 residues: CASSSNYEQYF. CDR3 nucleotides: TGTGCCAGCAGCTCTAACTACGAGCAGTACTTC.

The rearrangement uses TRBV27 and TRBJ1-1; possible D gene TRBD1, 5 bases. Trimming left V 8 bases short and J 4 bases short, with 17 bases between. CDR1 MNHEY and CDR2 SMNVEV come from the germline V gene (reference sequence). The CDR3 is 14 residues long. CDR3 sequence (DNA): TGTGCCAGCTGTGTAAGGGGAGGGTTCACTGAAGCTTTCTTT. This codes for CASCVRGGFTEAFF.

The V call is TRBV5-4, the J call TRBJ2-3; TRBD1 agrees at 9 bases. The germline CDR1 and CDR2 sequences are SGHNT and YYREEE (reference sequence). The CDR3 extends over 16 amino acids. V was pared by 6 bases and J by 4 bases, with 12 bases of the junction left unmatched. In nucleotides, the CDR3 is TGTGCCAGCAACTTTAGACAGGGGGGGGGCGCAGATACGCAGTATTTT. Protein sequence: CASNFRQGGGADTQYF.

This clone has a single count. The chain carries TRBV7-8 and TRBJ2-2, with 12 bases aligning to TRBD2. CDR3 size: 16 residues. Germline V lookup: CDR1 SGHVS, CDR2 FQNEAQ. V was pared by 4 bases and J by 5 bases, with 5 bases of the junction left unmatched. The CDR3 loop is CASSSGLAGITGELFF. The DNA for the CDR3 is TGTGCCAGCAGCTCCGGACTAGCGGGGATTACCGGGGAGCTGTTTTTT.